Shown below are 12 T cell receptor beta chains from a single sample sequenced in a study of shared clonotypes between healthy human individuals. Assay used: immunoSEQ multiplex PCR; TCRdb lists only in-frame clones, some missing. Of roughly 2.2 million clones listed, just under 95% are singletons. The sample taken for sequencing was naive CD4+ T cells from PBMCs. This sample's subset: CD45RA+ positively selected. These receptors came from a man aged 18 to 30 in good health. Some clones in this sample may be carry-over from other donors' samples.

This chain joins TRBV28 and TRBJ2-5, with 10 bases fitting TRBD2. The CDR3 has 16 residues. The germline V gene encodes CDR1 MDHEN and CDR2 SYDVKM. Germline trimming cut 5 bases from V and 2 bases from J; bases unmatched to any gene: 8. In nucleotides, the CDR3 is TGTGCCAGCAGTCCCCTAGCGGGAGCCCTACAAGAGACCCAGTACTTC. Protein: CASSPLAGALQETQYF.

The chain couples TRBV29-1 to TRBJ2-7, with D possibly matching TRBD1 (8 bases). Trimming removed 4 bases at V and 4 bases at J, with 17 bases between. The CDR3 is made up of 14 amino acids. CDR1 and CDR2 from the germline V gene are SQVTM and ANQGSEA. The CDR3 bases are TGCAGCGTTGCGGGGGGCAGGGGGCCTTACGAGCAGTACTTC. Translated, it gives CSVAGGRGPYEQYF.

This rearrangement joins TRBV29-1 to TRBJ2-3, with D tentatively TRBD1 or TRBD2 (5 bases each). Per the germline V gene, CDR1 is SQVTM and CDR2 is ANQGSEA. The CDR3 extends over 16 amino acids. V dropped 0 bases and J dropped 1 base, with 14 bases sitting between them. CDR3 protein: CSVEDLGGRGTDTQYF. The CDR3 DNA reads TGCAGCGTTGAAGATCTTGGGGGAAGGGGCACAGATACGCAGTATTTT.

The chain is built from TRBV2 and TRBJ2-1; D remains unclear. Germline loops: CDR1 SNHLY, CDR2 FYNNEI. Trimming left V 6 bases short and J 5 bases short, with 5 bases between. This CDR3 has 11 residues. In DNA form, the CDR3 reads TGTGCCAGCAGCGTTAACAATGAGCAGTTCTTC. Its protein is CASSVNNEQFF.

The chain has TRBV28 and TRBJ2-5; 9 nucleotides line up with TRBD1. The CDR3 contains 16 residues. The V gene's germline CDR1 is MDHEN and CDR2 SYDVKM. V lost 4 bases, J lost 4 bases, and 10 bases stayed unmatched. CDR3 bases: TGTGCCAGCAGTTCCTCAGGACAGGGGCTTCGAGAGACCCAGTACTTC. Its translation is CASSSSGQGLRETQYF.

The V gene is TRBV5-1, the J gene TRBJ2-3, with TRBD2 identical over 9 bases. Trimming at V came to 4 bases and at J to 8 bases, leaving 14 bases not matched to a gene. The germline V gene encodes CDR1 SGHRS and CDR2 YFSETQ. CDR3 length: 16 amino acids. CDR3 bases: TGCGCCAGCAGCCAAACGAGTGCGGGAGGGCCCTCTACGCAGTATTTT. Translation gives CASSQTSAGGPSTQYF.

The V and J genes are TRBV28 and TRBJ2-5; D may be TRBD1 (6 bases). Trimming pared 11 bases from V and 2 bases from J, leaving 9 bases between. CDR3 size: 11 residues. Germline CDR1 is MDHEN and CDR2 is SYDVKM. The CDR3 here is CAGGQQETQYF. Here the CDR3 DNA reads TGTGCCGGTGGACAGCAAGAGACCCAGTACTTC. Supplemented by reference TRBV28 and TRBJ2-5, the full variable domain reads DVKVTQSSRYLVKRTGEKVFLECVQDMDHENMFWYRQDPGLGLRLIYFSYDVKMKEKGDIPEGYSVSREKKERFSLILESASTNQTSMYLCAGGQQETQYFGPGTRLLVL.

V usage is TRBV9 and J usage is TRBJ1-2; TRBD1 aligns across 7 bases. The ends lost 4 bases at V and 4 bases at J; junction bases unmatched: 13. The CDR3 has 16 amino acids. The germline V gene has CDR1 SGDLS and CDR2 YYNGEE. DNA of the CDR3: TGTGCCAGCAGCTCAGCGGCGAGACAGGGAACCTATGGCTACACCTTC. Protein sequence: CASSSAARQGTYGYTF.

The V call is TRBV5-4, the J call TRBJ2-3; 11 nucleotides agree with TRBD1. This CDR3 region has 15 residues. Germline trimming cut 4 bases from V and 2 bases from J; bases unmatched to any gene: 3. Per germline, CDR1 SGHNT and CDR2 YYREEE (reference sequence). The CDR3 bases are TGTGCCAGCAGCCGGGACAGGGGGTTCACAGATACGCAGTATTTT. Amino acids: CASSRDRGFTDTQYF. Full variable domain (rest looked up from reference TRBV5-4 and TRBJ2-3): ETGVTQSPTHLIKTRGQQVTLRCSSQSGHNTVSWYQQALGQGPQFIFQYYREEENGRGNFPPRFSGLQFPNYSSELNVNALELDDSALYLCASSRDRGFTDTQYFGPGTRLTVL.

J is TRBJ1-2 and V is TRBV18, with TRBD1 matching over 7 bases. V lost 2 bases to trimming and J lost 3 bases; unmatched junction nucleotides: 6. The CDR3 sequence is 15 residues long. Per the germline V gene, CDR1 is KGHSH and CDR2 is LQKENI. The CDR3 DNA reads as TGTGCCAGCTCACCAAACCCGGGACAGCACTATGGCTACACCTTC. Its translation: CASSPNPGQHYGYTF.

The CDR3 bases are TGTGCCAGCAGCTTACCCGGCAGGGCTGGAAACACCATATATTTT. Its translation: CASSLPGRAGNTIYF. The genes are TRBV7-9 and TRBJ1-3; maybe TRBD1 (5 bases). Trimming took 2 bases from V and 2 from J, leaving 10 bases between them. This CDR3 is 15 amino acids long. CDR1 is SEHNR, CDR2 FQNEAQ, per germline (reference sequence).

The chain employs TRBV28 and TRBJ2-7; weak D call: TRBD2 (6 bases). The CDR3 consists of 18 residues. The germline V gene has CDR1 MDHEN and CDR2 SYDVKM. V was clipped by 2 bases and J by 1 base, with 21 bases between them. The CDR3 nucleotides read TGTGCCAGCAGTTTACGACTAGATTTCACCCCCAGTTCCTACGAGCAGTACTTC. It yields the protein CASSLRLDFTPSSYEQYF. The full variable domain, rest sourced from reference TRBV28 and TRBJ2-7, is DVKVTQSSRYLVKRTGEKVFLECVQDMDHENMFWYRQDPGLGLRLIYFSYDVKMKEKGDIPEGYSVSREKKERFSLILESASTNQTSMYLCASSLRLDFTPSSYEQYFGPGTRLTVT.